The T cell receptor beta chain under discussion was sequenced for a study of cytomegalovirus exposure and HLA in healthy donors. Study-level information: Researchers found that approximately 77% of 350 to 500 genotyped donors fell within the Caucasian-associated ancestry cluster. Study observations and caveats: Reportedly, a later analysis found an Asian-associated ancestry cluster had fewer N-insertions than the approximately 600-donor mean. Associated with cytomegalovirus, according to the listing, were approximately 160 TCR beta chains.

Donors consisted of healthy bone marrow donors. CDR3 length: 14 residues. The V segment lost 6 bases and the J segment 6 bases; nucleotides outside the gene matches: 7. Germline lookup yields CDR1 MNHNS and CDR2 SASEGT. The PCR contained 60 Vbeta and 13 Jbeta primers. Method: immunoSEQ multiplex PCR; TCRdb's copy keeps in-frame clones and lacks some. The table lists about 110,000 clones, 74% of them singletons, with roughly 2.6% in the top ten. This clone was detected a few times. Its antigen is unknown. This clonotype originated in a man aged 45-60 years in good health and CMV-seropositive. The sample consisted of PBMCs. The rearrangement links TRBV6-1 to TRBJ2-1; 8 bases agree with TRBD2. DNA of the CDR3: TGTGCCAGCAGCTCTCGGGAGGGCCCCAATGAGCAGTTCTTC. As protein: CASSSREGPNEQFF.